What follows describes a single TCR beta chain. What it binds is unknown. This entry comes from a study of cytomegalovirus exposure and HLA in healthy donors. Study conclusions and caveats: Analysis performed later found more than 15,000 TCR beta sequences associated with HLA alleles at 0.05 false discovery rate. Certain sequence variants were highly shared and formed a cluster, and this cluster was likely a sequencing artifact.

The CDR3 sequence is 14 residues long. CDR1 is LNHNV, CDR2 YYDKDF, per germline (reference sequence). V gave up 10 bases and J gave up 2 bases, with 16 bases separating them. This PCR relied on a set of 60 Vbeta primers and 13 Jbeta primers. Using immunoSEQ multiplex PCR, the repertoire was profiled, and TCRdb retains in-frame clones only, with some absent. The sample records 100,000 to 150,000 clones, about 81% being singletons. While unrecorded immune exposures were likely, the donors were nominally healthy when sampled. The sequence was collected from a woman in her forties in good health and CMV-seropositive. The V and J genes are TRBV15 and TRBJ2-3, with D perhaps TRBD2 (6 bases). The source material was PBMCs. The CDR3 spells CAIRETPTTDTQYF. CDR3 DNA: TGTGCCATTCGGGAGACCCCCACCACAGATACGCAGTATTTT.